The 8 T cell receptor beta chains below come from one sample, sequenced in a study of blood T cell repertoires in COVID-19. The data were produced by immunoSEQ multiplex PCR, yet TCRdb's version contains in-frame clones alone and is incomplete. The sample has 70,000 to 95,000 clones, 88% seen once. Material for sequencing was peripheral blood. The receptors shown here come from a woman at least 80 years old with active COVID-19.

The genes are TRBV6-5 and TRBJ1-1; D not resolved. There are 13 residues in the CDR3. Germline V gene lookup returns CDR1 MNHEY and CDR2 SVGAGI. Trimming stripped 5 bases from V and 4 bases from J, with 11 bases between. In nucleotides, the CDR3 is TGTGCCAGCAGTCAATACTTGAGCACTGAAGCTTTCTTT. Translating gives CASSQYLSTEAFF.

The chain is built from TRBV6-5 and TRBJ2-7, with D perhaps TRBD2 (6 bases). V was trimmed by 7 bases and J by 7 bases, leaving 20 bases between them. CDR1 is MNHEY and CDR2 is SVGAGI in the germline V gene. This CDR3 spans 14 amino acids. CDR3 bases: TGTGCCAGCACCCGAGACAGTAAGGCGGGGGAGCAGTACTTC. Translating it yields CASTRDSKAGEQYF.

This CDR3 is CASSLQVTDTQYF. CDR3 bases: TGTGCCAGCAGCCTCCAGGTAACAGATACGCAGTATTTT. The V gene is TRBV5-4, the J gene TRBJ2-3; D is unresolved. Trimming cost V 4 bases and J 3 bases, with 9 bases left between them. This CDR3 contains 13 residues. Germline V gene data show CDR1 as SGHNT and CDR2 as YYREEE (reference sequence).

The CDR3 spells CASSLGLAGLYEQYF. The CDR3 DNA follows: TGTGCCAGTAGTTTAGGACTAGCGGGACTCTACGAGCAGTACTTC. The genes are TRBV19 and TRBJ2-7; the match to TRBD2 covers 12 bases. In germline, CDR1 is LNHDA, CDR2 SQIVND (reference sequence). The J segment lost 3 bases and the V segment lost 5 bases, leaving 5 bases of the junction unmatched. The CDR3 consists of 15 residues.

The chain recombines TRBV10-3 with TRBJ2-5, with D uncertain. Trimming removed 5 bases from V and 0 bases from J, with 10 bases in between. Germline V lookup: CDR1 ENHRY, CDR2 SYGVKD. The CDR3 has 14 residues. CDR3 region: CAISIQLYQETQYF. In DNA, the CDR3 is TGTGCCATCAGTATCCAGTTGTACCAAGAGACCCAGTACTTC.

The chain joins TRBV6-5 to TRBJ1-4; D is undetermined. The CDR3 has 15 amino acids. Germline V lookup: CDR1 MNHEY, CDR2 SVGAGI. V lost 2 bases, J lost 1 base, and 8 bases lay in between. CDR3 nucleotide sequence: TGTGCCAGCAGTTACCGGGGAGGAACTAATGAAAAACTGTTTTTT. Its protein product is CASSYRGGTNEKLFF.

On this clone itself: This same CDR3 is encoded by further DNA sequences in the sample. This chain links TRBV4-1 with TRBJ1-1, with TRBD1 matching 9 bases. The CDR3 consists of 14 residues. V was pared by 3 bases and J by 5 bases, with 4 bases of the junction left unmatched. CDR1 is MGHRA, CDR2 YSYEKL, per germline. CDR3 DNA sequence: TGCGCCAGCAGCCAGGACAGGGGTAGGACTGAAGCTTTCTTT. This gives the protein CASSQDRGRTEAFF.

The V call is TRBV9, the J call TRBJ2-7; the match to TRBD2 covers 7 bases. The V gene end was trimmed by 0 bases and the J gene end by 2 bases; junction bases not matched to a gene: 11. The CDR3 length is 17 residues. Germline CDR1 and CDR2: SGDLS and YYNGEE. CDR3 residues: CASSVGFSASGTYEQYF. Here the CDR3 DNA reads TGTGCCAGCAGCGTAGGTTTTTCGGCTAGCGGAACCTACGAGCAGTACTTC.